The 17 T cell receptor beta chains listed next were all sequenced from one sample in a study of CD8+CD57+ T cells in acquired aplastic anemia. The template used for profiling TCR beta VDJ and CDR3 was genomic DNA. From the reads, TCRdb called clonotypes with MiXCR, one entry per CDR3 protein. The table has 150,000 to 200,000 distinct CDR3 sequences, 40% to 60% seen once; the top ten hold about 30%. For sequencing, patients were chosen who had shown expansion of CD8+CD57+ cells by flow cytometry. The sample taken for sequencing was sorted CD4+, CD8+, or CD8+CD57+ T cells (not recorded which) from PBMCs. All receptors derive from a human donor with aplastic anemia.

This rearrangement joins TRBV15 to TRBJ2-5; D gene uncertain. V lost 2 bases and J 5 bases, leaving 15 bases between the germline ends. Germline values: CDR1 LNHNV, CDR2 YYDKDF (reference sequence). This CDR3 is built from 15 residues. DNA of the CDR3: TGTGCCACCAGCAGAAATGCTGGGGTATTGGAGACCCAGTACTTC. Encoded protein: CATSRNAGVLETQYF.

V is TRBV15 and J is TRBJ1-6, with 8 bases matching TRBD1. The CDR3 is 17 amino acids. With V trimmed by 5 bases and J by 8 bases, 14 bases remained unmatched. Germline-derived CDR1 and CDR2 are LNHNV and YYDKDF (reference sequence). The DNA for the CDR3 is TGTGCCACCAGCGACGAAGGACGCAGGGGGCAATATTCACCCCTCCACTTT. This encodes CATSDEGRRGQYSPLHF.

The genes are TRBV5-1 and TRBJ2-7; D remains ambiguous. V was clipped by 4 bases and J by 2 bases, with 13 bases between them. Germline V gives CDR1 SGHRS, CDR2 YFSETQ. This CDR3 region has 14 residues. The CDR3 DNA reads TGCGCCAGCAGCGATGGCCGGCAGCCCTACGAGCAGTACTTC. This encodes CASSDGRQPYEQYF.

Of note for this clonotype: Since a much larger clone is just one base distant, this may be a read error. This chain joins TRBV15 and TRBJ2-3; 15 bases agree with TRBD2. Germline lookup yields CDR1 LNHNV and CDR2 YYDKDF (reference sequence). The CDR3 loop spans 16 amino acids. This CDR3 reads CATSRGTSGGADTQCF. For the CDR3, the DNA is TGTGCCACCAGCAGAGGGACTAGCGGGGGGGCAGATACGCAGTGTTTT.

This clonotype was seen a single time. The rearrangement uses TRBV5-4 and TRBJ1-2, with unresolved D. This CDR3 comprises 15 residues. V lost 1 base, J lost 3 bases, and 13 bases lay in between. Germline CDR1 and CDR2: SGHNT and YYREEE (reference sequence). CDR3 region: CASSLITDPYYGYTF. The CDR3 nucleotides are TGTGCCAGCAGCTTGATAACAGATCCCTACTATGGCTACACCTTC.

The chain joins TRBV6-5 to TRBJ2-1; 7 bases match TRBD2. V shed 2 bases and J 6 bases; nucleotides not matched to a gene: 16. CDR1 is MNHEY, CDR2 SVGAGI, per germline. There are 18 residues in the CDR3. The CDR3, as DNA: TGTGCCAGCAGTTACCCACCGTCGGGAGGCCCCTCCGGCAATGAGCAGTTCTTC. Residues: CASSYPPSGGPSGNEQFF.

About this clonotype: A much larger clonotype is one base distant, so this may be a read error. The chain couples TRBV5-1 to TRBJ2-5; the match to TRBD2 covers 11 bases. This CDR3 region has 15 residues. Germline CDR1 SGHRS, CDR2 YFSETQ. The ends lost 4 bases at V and 3 bases at J; junction bases unmatched: 5. The CDR3 DNA sequence: TGCGCCAGCAGCCTCCCGGGACTAGCGGAAGAGACCCAGTACTTC. Translating it yields CASSLPGLAEETQYF.

The rearrangement uses TRBV4-3 and TRBJ2-1; tentatively, D is TRBD2 (6 bases). Germline lookup yields CDR1 LGHNA and CDR2 YSLEER. This CDR3 contains 14 residues. V was pared by 4 bases and J by 6 bases, with 13 bases between. CDR3 DNA: TGCGCCAGCAGCCCGGACTGGAGGGGCAATGAGCAGTTCTTC. It is translated as CASSPDWRGNEQFF.

V usage is TRBV15 and J usage is TRBJ2-4; D not resolved. V shed 8 bases and J shed 2 bases, with 19 bases lying between them. The CDR3 spans 16 residues. From germline, CDR1 is LNHNV and CDR2 YYDKDF (reference sequence). The CDR3 loop is CATSTWAGRSKNIQYF. DNA of the CDR3: TGTGCCACCTCAACCTGGGCTGGTCGGTCCAAAAACATTCAGTACTTC. Combining the CDR3 with reference TRBV15 and TRBJ2-4 gives the whole variable domain DAMVIQNPRYQVTQFGKPVTLSCSQTLNHNVMYWYQQKSSQAPKLLFHYYDKDFNNEADTPDNFQSRRPNTSFCFLDIRSPGLGDTAMYLCATSTWAGRSKNIQYFGAGTRLSVL.

This clonotype was observed at least ten times. The chain uses TRBV27 and TRBJ1-2; 10 bases match TRBD1. Germline loops: CDR1 MNHEY, CDR2 SMNVEV (reference sequence). The V gene end was trimmed by 4 bases and the J gene end by 6 bases; junction bases not matched to a gene: 2. This CDR3 comprises 13 residues. As DNA, the CDR3 is TGTGCCAGCAGTTACGGACAGGGGGATGGCTACACCTTC. Its translation: CASSYGQGDGYTF.

The rearrangement uses TRBV15 and TRBJ2-6; 7 bases align to TRBD1. Looked up from germline, CDR1 is LNHNV and CDR2 is YYDKDF (reference sequence). The CDR3 is 17 amino acids. J gave up 0 bases and V 0 bases, and 2 bases lay outside the gene matches. CDR3 sequence reads: CATSRDGDSSGANVLTF. The CDR3 DNA sequence: TGTGCCACCAGCAGAGATGGGGACAGCTCTGGGGCCAACGTCCTGACTTTC.

This chain connects TRBV19 to TRBJ2-7; possible D gene TRBD2, 5 bases. Between the trimmed V and J ends, which lost 3 bases and 7 bases, there was a span of 16 bases. In germline, CDR1 is LNHDA, CDR2 SQIVND (reference sequence). CDR3 length: 14 amino acids. CDR3 region: CASSIDRPGGEQYF. The CDR3 region has the DNA TGTGCCAGTAGTATTGACCGGCCCGGCGGGGAGCAGTACTTC.

This clonotype was counted between two and nine times. The J gene is TRBJ2-6, the V gene TRBV29-1; TRBD1 might be the D (5 bases). This CDR3 has 13 amino acids. Germline lookup yields CDR1 SQVTM and CDR2 ANQGSEA. V gave up 4 bases and J gave up 2 bases, with 6 bases separating them. The CDR3 loop reads CSVAGTGANVLTF. The CDR3 region has the DNA TGCAGCGTTGCAGGGACTGGGGCCAACGTCCTGACTTTC.

This rearrangement joins TRBV20-1 to TRBJ2-6, with TRBD2 as a possible D gene (5 bases). Trimming shortened V by 3 bases and J by 0 bases, and 6 bases separated the two germline ends. Germline V gene lookup returns CDR1 DFQATT and CDR2 SNEGSKA (reference sequence). The CDR3 covers 14 residues. CDR3 in DNA: TGCAGTGCTAGGGGAGCCTCTGGGGCCAACGTCCTGACTTTC. This translates into CSARGASGANVLTF.

The chain carries TRBV19 and TRBJ2-1; TRBD2 aligns across 7 bases. The CDR3 loop spans 15 amino acids. V lost 3 bases and J lost 6; bases outside the gene matches: 8. Per germline, CDR1 LNHDA and CDR2 SQIVND (reference sequence). This CDR3 reads CASSILSTSINEQFF. Here the CDR3 DNA reads TGTGCCAGTAGTATCTTATCGACTAGCATCAATGAGCAGTTCTTC.

There are many counts of this clonotype. V is TRBV12-5 and J is TRBJ1-1; D not certain. Trimming stripped 7 bases from V and 1 base from J, with 7 bases between. The CDR3 spans 12 residues. Germline loops: CDR1 LGHNT, CDR2 FRNRAP. The CDR3 sequence: CASAVGNTEAFF. The CDR3 DNA reads as TGTGCTAGTGCTGTGGGGAACACTGAAGCTTTCTTT.

Notes on this clonotype: Given a much more abundant clone one base away, this may be a read error. V gene TRBV7-9 combines with J gene TRBJ2-1; 8 positions match TRBD2. V trimming: 5 bases; J trimming: 3 bases; junction bases outside the gene matches: 9. CDR3 size: 16 residues. Germline-derived CDR1 and CDR2 are SEHNR and FQNEAQ (reference sequence). CDR3 nucleotides: TGTGCCAGCAGCCCGCCTTCTAGCGGGCACTACAATGAGCAGTTCTTC. This translates into CASSPPSSGHYNEQFF.